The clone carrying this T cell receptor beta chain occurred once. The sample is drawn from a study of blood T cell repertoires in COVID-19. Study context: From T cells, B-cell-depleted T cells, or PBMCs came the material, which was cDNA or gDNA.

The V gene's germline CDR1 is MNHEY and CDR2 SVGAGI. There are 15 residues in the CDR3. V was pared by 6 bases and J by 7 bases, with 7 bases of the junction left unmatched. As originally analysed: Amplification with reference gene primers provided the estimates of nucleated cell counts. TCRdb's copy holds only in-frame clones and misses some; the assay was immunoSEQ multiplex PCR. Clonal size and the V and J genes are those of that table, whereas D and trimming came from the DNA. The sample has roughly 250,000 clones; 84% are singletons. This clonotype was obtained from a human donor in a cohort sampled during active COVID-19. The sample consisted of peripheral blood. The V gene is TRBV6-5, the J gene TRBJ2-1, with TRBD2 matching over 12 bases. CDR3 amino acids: CASSRGLAGRNEQFF. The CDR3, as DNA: TGTGCCAGCAGCCGTGGACTAGCGGGAAGGAATGAGCAGTTCTTC.